This T cell receptor (beta chain) originates from a study of HIV-infected patients and healthy controls. Each CDR3 protein is one row after TCRdb ran MiXCR on the 5' RACE reads. The sample includes around 67,000 distinct CDR3 sequences, 16% seen only once; the top ten take 4.5% to 7%. The sequence was collected from a human donor in good health. The sequenced sample consisted of CD4+ T cells from blood.

The CDR3, as DNA: TGTGCCAGCAGCTCCCCCCCCCCCGTGGGGACCCAGTACTTC. Amino acid sequence: CASSSPPPVGTQYF. The chain carries TRBV7-2 and TRBJ2-5; D remains ambiguous. The V end lost 4 bases, the J end lost 7 bases, and 16 bases lay between the germline ends. This CDR3 spans 14 amino acids. Germline CDR1 SGHTA, CDR2 FQGNSA.